The 18 T cell receptor beta chains below were found in one sample sequenced in a study of technical replicates of blood from a handful of donors. Assay used: immunoSEQ multiplex PCR; TCRdb lists only in-frame clones, some missing. The sample records over 80,000 clones, approximately 96% being singletons. The sequencing sample was made of T cells isolated from PBMCs. The receptors were sampled from a human donor in good health.

The chain has TRBV28 and TRBJ2-7, with TRBD1 matching over 7 bases. CDR3 length: 15 residues. The trim removed 6 bases at V and 2 bases at J, leaving 10 bases unmatched. Germline CDR1 reads MDHEN; CDR2 reads SYDVKM. DNA of the CDR3: TGTGCCAGCAGCCTTGCCGGGACAGTAACCTACGAGCAGTACTTC. Translating it yields CASSLAGTVTYEQYF.

The genes are TRBV7-2 and TRBJ2-3, with D tentatively TRBD2 (6 bases). V shed 3 bases and J shed 1 base, with 8 bases lying between them. The CDR3 spans 14 residues. Germline V gives CDR1 SGHTA, CDR2 FQGNSA. Written as DNA, the CDR3 is TGTGCCAGCAGCTTGACTAGGGGCACAGATACGCAGTATTTT. Translating it yields CASSLTRGTDTQYF.

The genes are TRBV6-1 and TRBJ2-4; TRBD1 might be the D (6 bases). Germline-derived CDR1 and CDR2 are MNHNS and SASEGT. The CDR3 runs to 13 residues. The CDR3 is CTTVGGVKNIQYF. The CDR3 DNA is TGTACTACAGTAGGGGGAGTCAAAAACATTCAGTACTTC.

This sequence joins TRBV11-3 and TRBJ2-7; TRBD2 is a possible D gene (5 bases). The V gene lost 4 bases and the J gene lost 0 bases, with 19 bases spanning the gap. The CDR3 contains 17 residues. CDR1 and CDR2 (germline): SGHNT, YENEEA. CDR3: CASSSRTSSLSSYEQYF. The CDR3 DNA reads as TGTGCCAGCAGCTCCAGAACTAGTAGCTTAAGCTCCTACGAGCAGTACTTC.

J is TRBJ2-3 and V is TRBV10-1; D is possibly TRBD2 (5 bases). Germline CDR1 WNHNN, CDR2 SYGVQD (reference sequence). V lost 4 bases and J lost 6, with 17 bases in between. The CDR3 has 15 residues. The CDR3 DNA reads as TGCGCCAGCAGTGCCCAGCGCCCCTCGGGGGATACGCAGTATTTT. This encodes CASSAQRPSGDTQYF.

The chain combines TRBV30 with TRBJ2-4; 7 bases fit TRBD2. The germline V gene has CDR1 GTSNPN and CDR2 SVGIG (reference sequence). This CDR3 region has 13 residues. Trimming removed 0 bases from V and 12 bases from J; junction bases left unmatched: 8. CDR3 nucleotides: TGTGCCTGGAGTGTGGTGTGGGAGGGGCATCAGTACTTC. Its translation is CAWSVVWEGHQYF.

This clone was detected once. The chain employs TRBV11-3 and TRBJ2-1; 9 positions agree with TRBD2. Germline V gives CDR1 SGHNT, CDR2 YENEEA. V shed 1 base and J 8 bases; nucleotides not matched to a gene: 3. This CDR3 comprises 14 residues. CDR3 loop: CASSLGAGGDEQFF. In DNA, the CDR3 is TGTGCCAGCAGCTTAGGTGCGGGAGGGGATGAGCAGTTCTTC.

The chain combines TRBV2 with TRBJ2-3; 9 nucleotides align to TRBD1. This CDR3 is 16 amino acids long. The V segment lost 7 bases and the J segment 4 bases; nucleotides outside the gene matches: 12. Germline CDR1 is SNHLY and CDR2 is FYNNEI. The CDR3 coding sequence is TGTGCCAGCAACCCCTCGGGGACAGGGTTCGCAGATACGCAGTATTTT. Translation gives CASNPSGTGFADTQYF.

The chain combines TRBV19 with TRBJ1-1; tentatively, D is TRBD1 (6 bases). This CDR3 comprises 17 residues. CDR1 and CDR2 from the germline V gene are LNHDA and SQIVND (reference sequence). V was pared by 1 base and J by 0 bases, with 15 bases between. As DNA, the CDR3 is TGTGCCAGTAGTATAGGAGGGGCAGGGACAATGAACACTGAAGCTTTCTTT. This codes for CASSIGGAGTMNTEAFF.

The sample holds one count of this clone. This chain uses TRBV10-3 with TRBJ2-3; 8 bases align to TRBD2. The CDR3 is made up of 18 amino acids. CDR1 and CDR2 from the germline V gene are ENHRY and SYGVKD. The ends lost 0 bases at V and 2 bases at J; junction bases unmatched: 10. CDR3: CAISESIGTSIITDTQYF. CDR3 bases: TGTGCCATCAGTGAGTCGATAGGGACTAGTATAATCACAGATACGCAGTATTTT.

The chain links TRBV7-2 to TRBJ2-5; 10 bases align to TRBD2. In germline, CDR1 is SGHTA, CDR2 FQGNSA. V shed 1 base, J shed 2 bases, and the junction held 4 bases outside the gene matches. The CDR3 length is 16 residues. The CDR3 DNA sequence: TGTGCCAGCAGCTTAGTAGGGACTAGCGCTCAAGAGACCCAGTACTTC. This encodes CASSLVGTSAQETQYF.

The V gene is TRBV4-1, the J gene TRBJ1-2; tentative D call: TRBD1 (5 bases). This CDR3 has 14 residues. Trimming pared 0 bases from V and 10 bases from J, leaving 15 bases between. Germline values: CDR1 MGHRA, CDR2 YSYEKL. The CDR3 sequence: CASSQEGQGSYYTF. CDR3 bases: TGCGCCAGCAGCCAAGAAGGCCAGGGATCTTACTACACCTTC.

The gene calls are TRBV28 and TRBJ1-2; D uncertain. The CDR3 sequence is 11 residues long. Germline assignment: CDR1 MDHEN and CDR2 SYDVKM. The ends were cut back, 3 bases at V and 5 bases at J, with 4 bases in the middle. The CDR3 DNA sequence: TGTGCCAGCAGTTTGGAGTATGGCTACACCTTC. Protein product: CASSLEYGYTF.

The gene calls are TRBV7-2 and TRBJ1-5, with 10 bases aligning to TRBD1. Germline-derived CDR1 and CDR2 are SGHTA and FQGNSA. The CDR3 is 13 amino acids. Trimming cost V 5 bases and J 6 bases; bases outside gene matches: 1. The CDR3 DNA reads TGTGCCAGCAGCAGGGACAGGGGTCAGCCCCAGCATTTT. Amino acid sequence: CASSRDRGQPQHF.

J is TRBJ2-1 and V is TRBV5-1, with 9 bases lining up with TRBD2. The germline CDR1 and CDR2 sequences are SGHRS and YFSETQ. CDR3 length equals 16 residues. After removal of 4 bases from V and 4 bases from J, the junction contained 9 bases not matched to a gene. The chain's CDR3 is CASSATVTSGYNEQFF. Written as DNA, the CDR3 is TGCGCCAGCAGCGCCACGGTGACTAGCGGATACAATGAGCAGTTCTTC. The full variable domain, in which reference TRBV5-1 and TRBJ2-1 provide the parts outside the CDR3, is KAGVTQTPRYLIKTRGQQVTLSCSPISGHRSVSWYQQTPGQGLQFLFEYFSETQRNKGNFPGRFSGRQFSNSRSEMNVSTLELGDSALYLCASSATVTSGYNEQFFGPGTRLTVL.

In DNA form, the CDR3 reads TGTGCCTGGAGTGGGACAGGAGGCTACACCTTC. Residues: CAWSGTGGYTF. The chain has TRBV30 and TRBJ1-2; 7 bases match TRBD1. The trim removed 1 base at V and 8 bases at J, leaving 1 base unmatched. The CDR3 covers 11 residues. CDR1 is GTSNPN, CDR2 SVGIG, per germline (reference sequence).

The chain joins TRBV2 to TRBJ1-1; 7 nucleotides match TRBD1. Per germline, CDR1 SNHLY and CDR2 FYNNEI. Unmatched junction bases numbered 5, after V lost 7 bases and J lost 3 bases. The CDR3 has 13 residues. CDR3 sequence: CASKGQGDTEAFF. The CDR3 DNA reads as TGTGCCAGCAAGGGGCAGGGGGACACTGAAGCTTTCTTT.

V usage is TRBV2 and J usage is TRBJ2-1, with TRBD1 matching over 8 bases. Germline CDR1 and CDR2: SNHLY and FYNNEI. The V segment lost 7 bases and the J segment 7 bases; nucleotides outside the gene matches: 3. The CDR3 spans 12 residues. The CDR3 spells CASTDRVNEQFF. The CDR3 nucleotides are TGTGCCAGCACGGACAGGGTGAATGAGCAGTTCTTC.